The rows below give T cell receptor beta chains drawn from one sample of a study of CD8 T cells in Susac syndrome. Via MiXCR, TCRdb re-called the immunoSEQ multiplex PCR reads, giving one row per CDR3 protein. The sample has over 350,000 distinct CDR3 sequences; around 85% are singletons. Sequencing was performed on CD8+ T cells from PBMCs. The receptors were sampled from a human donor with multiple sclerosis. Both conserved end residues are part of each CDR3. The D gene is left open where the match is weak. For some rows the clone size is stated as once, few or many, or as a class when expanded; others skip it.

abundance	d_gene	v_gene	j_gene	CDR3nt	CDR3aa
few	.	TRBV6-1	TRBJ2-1	TGTGCCAGCAGTTGGGGACAACAATACAATGAGCAGTTCTTC	CASSWGQQYNEQFF
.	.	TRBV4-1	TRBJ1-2	TGCGCCAGCAGCCAAGTGGGCAACTTCTATGGCTACACCTTC	CASSQVGNFYGYTF
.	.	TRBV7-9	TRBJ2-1	TGTGCCAGCAGCTCCTCCGACCCCGGGCGCCGCGAGACTTACAATGAGCAGTTCTTC	CASSSSDPGRRETYNEQFF
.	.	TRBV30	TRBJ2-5	TGTGCCTGGAGTGTATTAGCCTCGGGAGAGACCCAGTACTTC	CAWSVLASGETQYF
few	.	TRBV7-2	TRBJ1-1	TGTGCCAGCAGCTTTTTTAGGTCTGAAGCTTTCTTT	CASSFFRSEAFF
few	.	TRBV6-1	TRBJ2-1	TGTGCCAGCAGTTATAGCGGAATCTACGATGAGCAGTTCTTC	CASSYSGIYDEQFF
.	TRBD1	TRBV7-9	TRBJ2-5	TGTGCCAGCAGCTCAGGGGGTGGAGAGACCCAGTACTTC	CASSSGGGETQYF
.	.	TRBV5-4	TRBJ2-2	TGTGCCTTCTCCCACCTCACCGGGGAGCTGTTTTTT	CAFSHLTGELFF
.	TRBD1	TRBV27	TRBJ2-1	TGTGCCAGCAAACCCGGGACAGAGCACAATGAGCAGTTCTTC	CASKPGTEHNEQFF
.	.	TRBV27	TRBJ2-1	TGTGCCAGCAGTTCACCCTCGGCCGAGCAGTTCTTC	CASSSPSAEQFF
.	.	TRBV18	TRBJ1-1	TGTGCCAGCTCACCACGTCCAGGGGTGGACACTGAAGCTTTCTTT	CASSPRPGVDTEAFF
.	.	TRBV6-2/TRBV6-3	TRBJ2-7	TGTGCCAGCACCCTGCGAGCGTCCTACGAGCAGTACTTC	CASTLRASYEQYF
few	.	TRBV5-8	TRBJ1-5	TGTGCCAGCAGCTTGGGGCGCCAGCCCCAGCATTTT	CASSLGRQPQHF
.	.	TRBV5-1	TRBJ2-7	TGCGCCAGCAGCGAGGGACCTAGCGAGGTCTACGAGCAGTACTTC	CASSEGPSEVYEQYF
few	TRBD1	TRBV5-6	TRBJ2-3	TGTGCCAGCAGCTTCCGGACAGGGCGCACAGATACGCAGTATTTT	CASSFRTGRTDTQYF
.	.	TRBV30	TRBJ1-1	TGTGCCTGGGACGTGAACACTGAAGCTTTCTTT	CAWDVNTEAFF
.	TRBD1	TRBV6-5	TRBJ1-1	TGTGCCAGCAGTTACTCGATAGGGACAGGGAACACTGAAGCTTTCTTT	CASSYSIGTGNTEAFF
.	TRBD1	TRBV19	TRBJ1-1	TGTGCCAGTAGTATGGGGGACAGGGATTTTATGAACACTGAAGCTTTCTTT	CASSMGDRDFMNTEAFF
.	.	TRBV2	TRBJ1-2	TGTGCCAGCAGACCCGATCAAGGAGTTTTGACAGGTAGCGGCTATGGCTACACCTTC	CASRPDQGVLTGSGYGYTF
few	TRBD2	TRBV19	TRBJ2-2	TGTGCCAGTAGTACGACTAGCGGGCCTAACACCGGGGAGCTGTTTTTT	CASSTTSGPNTGELFF
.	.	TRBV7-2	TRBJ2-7	TGTGCCAGCAGCCCCCTGGTTGACACCCACGAGCAGTACTTC	CASSPLVDTHEQYF
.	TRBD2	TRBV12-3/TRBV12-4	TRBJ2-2	TGTGCCAGCGGTAGAGCGGGACCCACCGGGGAGCTGTTTTTT	CASGRAGPTGELFF
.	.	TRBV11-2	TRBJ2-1	TGTGCCAGCAGCTTAGTGGTGGTTGGGGTGGGGGACGGTAATGAGCAGTTCTTC	CASSLVVVGVGDGNEQFF
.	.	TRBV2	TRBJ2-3	TGTGCCAGCAGTGAAGGGGGAGGAGGAGATACGCAGTATTTT	CASSEGGGGDTQYF
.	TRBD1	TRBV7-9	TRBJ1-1	TGTGCCAGCACCCAGGGGACAGGAACAAGGAGGACTGAAGCTTTCTTT	CASTQGTGTRRTEAFF
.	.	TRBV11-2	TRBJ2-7	TGTGCCAGCAGCCCACGGGGGATCTACGAGCAGTACTTC	CASSPRGIYEQYF
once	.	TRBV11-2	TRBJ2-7	TGTGCCAGTGGGGGGCGGGGGCGCCCCTACGAGCAGTACTTC	CASGGRGRPYEQYF
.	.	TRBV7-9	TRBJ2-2	TGTGCCAGCAGCTGGACAGAGCCGAACACCGGGGAGCTGTTTTTT	CASSWTEPNTGELFF
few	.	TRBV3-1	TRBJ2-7	TGTGCCAGCAGCCAAGATTCGGCCAGTTCCTACGAGCAGTACTTC	CASSQDSASSYEQYF
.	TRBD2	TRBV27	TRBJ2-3	TGTGCCAGCAGTGCCTTGGGGACTAGCCCAGCAGATACGCAGTATTTT	CASSALGTSPADTQYF
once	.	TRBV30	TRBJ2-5	TGTGCCTGGAGTGTACGGACATTACAGGGAGCAGGGACCCAGTACTTC	CAWSVRTLQGAGTQYF
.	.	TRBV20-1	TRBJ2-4	TGCAGTGCTCCCCCTTACGGTGAAGCCAAAAACATTCAGTACTTC	CSAPPYGEAKNIQYF
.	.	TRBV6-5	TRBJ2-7	TGTGCCAGCAGTTCGACAGGACCCTACGAGCAGTACTTC	CASSSTGPYEQYF
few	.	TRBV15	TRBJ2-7	TGTGCCACCAGCCCGCGGGACAGACCCTACGAGCAGTACTTC	CATSPRDRPYEQYF
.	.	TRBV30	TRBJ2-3	TGTGCCTGGAGTGTTGAAACAGATACGCAGTATTTT	CAWSVETDTQYF
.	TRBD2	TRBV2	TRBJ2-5	TGTGCCAGCAGCACACCGGGGGGGCGGCAAGAGACCCAGTACTTC	CASSTPGGRQETQYF
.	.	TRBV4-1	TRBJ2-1	TGCGCCAGCAGCCAAGATAGGGAGATAACCTACAATGAGCAGTTCTTC	CASSQDREITYNEQFF
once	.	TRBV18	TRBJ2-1	TGTGCCAGCTCACCATGGCCCCTGAGGTATGAGCAGTTCTTC	CASSPWPLRYEQFF
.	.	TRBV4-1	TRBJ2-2	TGCGCCAGCAGCCAAGCCGACAGAACCGGGGAGCTGTTTTTT	CASSQADRTGELFF
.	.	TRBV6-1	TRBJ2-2	TGTGCCAGCAGTGAATCCAACTCTTTGGAGCTGTTTTTT	CASSESNSLELFF
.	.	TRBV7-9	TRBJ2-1	TGTGCCAGCAGCTCAAGTGGGGTTGCGCTACACTACAATGAGCAGTTCTTC	CASSSSGVALHYNEQFF
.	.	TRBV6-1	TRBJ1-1	TGTGCCAGCAGCCAGTTTGGGGGGGACAACACTGAAGCTTTCTTT	CASSQFGGDNTEAFF
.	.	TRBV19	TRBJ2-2	TGTGCCAGTACCGACCCTCAGCTCCGGGCGTGGACCGGGGAGCTGTTTTTT	CASTDPQLRAWTGELFF
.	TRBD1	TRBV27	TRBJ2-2	TGTGCCAGCAGTCTTTGGACAGGGGACACCGGGGAGCTGTTTTTT	CASSLWTGDTGELFF
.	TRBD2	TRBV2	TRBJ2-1	TGTGCCAGCAGTGCCCAGAGCGGGACCCTTAGCAATGAGCAGTTCTTC	CASSAQSGTLSNEQFF
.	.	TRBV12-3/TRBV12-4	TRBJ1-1	TGTGCCAGCAGCCCCCGGACAGAGCCGAACACTGAAGCTTTCTTT	CASSPRTEPNTEAFF
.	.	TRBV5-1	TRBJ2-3	TGCGCCAGCAGCCCGGAGGGGGGGCCAGATACGCAGTATTTT	CASSPEGGPDTQYF
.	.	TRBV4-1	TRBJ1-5	TGCGCCAGCAGCCAAGATGGTGGGGGCAGCAATCAGCCCCAGCATTTT	CASSQDGGGSNQPQHF
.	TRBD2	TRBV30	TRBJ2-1	TGTGCCTGCCAGGGACTAGCGGGGGGGTACAATGAGCAGTTCTTC	CACQGLAGGYNEQFF
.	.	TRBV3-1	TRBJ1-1	TGTGCCAGCAGCCAAGTGCGAGGGGGGGAGACTGAAGCTTTCTTT	CASSQVRGGETEAFF
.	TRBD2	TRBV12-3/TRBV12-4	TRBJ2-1	TGTGCCAGCAGTTCTCCCACGACCGGGACTAGCGGTCACAATGAGCAGTTCTTC	CASSSPTTGTSGHNEQFF
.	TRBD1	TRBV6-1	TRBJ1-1	TGTGCCAGCAGTGGGGACAGGGGATGGCTGAACACTGAAGCTTTCTTT	CASSGDRGWLNTEAFF